This entry lists 9 T cell receptor beta chains sequenced from one sample in a study of cytomegalovirus exposure and HLA in healthy donors. It was with 60 Vbeta and 13 Jbeta primers that the PCR ran. Assay used: immunoSEQ multiplex PCR; TCRdb lists only in-frame clones, some missing. Of some 84,000 clones detected, 60% to 85% appear once; the ten largest clones hold about 2%. The sequencing input was PBMCs. Source of these receptors: a boy aged 5-17 years in good health and CMV-seronegative.

This CDR3 reads CASSYSSHPQETQYF. The CDR3 DNA follows: TGTGCCAGCAGTTACTCGAGCCACCCACAAGAGACCCAGTACTTC. This chain connects TRBV6-5 to TRBJ2-5; D gene unclear. CDR1 MNHEY and CDR2 SVGAGI come from the germline V gene. This CDR3 region has 15 residues. V was shortened by 0 bases and J by 2 bases, with 10 bases between the two germline ends.

This clone was recorded a few times. The chain has TRBV7-9 and TRBJ2-1, with unresolved D. In germline, CDR1 is SEHNR, CDR2 FQNEAQ (reference sequence). The CDR3 contains 12 residues. V lost 3 bases and J 5 bases, leaving 5 bases between the germline ends. As DNA, the CDR3 is TGTGCCAGCAGCTTGCGTAACAATGAGCAGTTCTTC. This gives the protein CASSLRNNEQFF.

The chain uses TRBV10-2 and TRBJ1-5; TRBD1 matches at 8 bases. The CDR3 length is 14 residues. The germline CDR1 and CDR2 sequences are WSHSY and SAAADI. V was clipped by 7 bases and J by 6 bases; unmatched bases: 8. The CDR3: CASTDRGGGQPQHF. The CDR3 region has the DNA TGCGCCAGCACCGACAGGGGAGGGGGTCAGCCCCAGCATTTT.

The chain combines TRBV4-1 with TRBJ2-5; TRBD2 matches at 12 bases. The CDR3 spans 15 residues. Losses at the gene ends were 6 bases for V and 5 bases for J; bases not matched to a gene: 7. Germline V gives CDR1 MGHRA, CDR2 YSYEKL. The CDR3, as DNA: TGCGCCAGCAGGACTAGCGGGAGAGGTTCGGAGACCCAGTACTTC. Translation gives CASRTSGRGSETQYF.

The chain links TRBV7-9 to TRBJ1-1; TRBD1 is a possible D gene (6 bases). V shed 2 bases and J shed 4 bases, with 14 bases lying between them. Per the germline V gene, CDR1 is SEHNR and CDR2 is FQNEAQ (reference sequence). This CDR3 comprises 15 residues. CDR3: CASSLQQGLGTEAFF. In DNA form, the CDR3 reads TGTGCCAGCAGCTTACAACAGGGTTTGGGCACTGAAGCTTTCTTT.

The chain has TRBV6-1 and TRBJ2-2, with 10 bases lining up with TRBD1. J was trimmed by 7 bases and V by 0 bases; bases with no gene match: 5. The CDR3 has 16 amino acids. In germline, CDR1 is MNHNS, CDR2 SASEGT. The CDR3 DNA sequence: TGTGCCAGCAGTGAAGCGGGGACAGGGGCGAACGGGGAGCTGTTTTTT. This encodes CASSEAGTGANGELFF.

This sequence joins TRBV6-5 and TRBJ1-1, with D perhaps matching TRBD1 (5 bases). This CDR3 has 15 amino acids. Trimming stripped 6 bases from V and 1 base from J, with 15 bases between. CDR1 MNHEY and CDR2 SVGAGI come from the germline V gene. CDR3 sequence: CASRPSRVGNTEAFF. CDR3 nucleotides: TGTGCCAGCAGACCGAGCAGGGTGGGGAACACTGAAGCTTTCTTT.

The chain joins TRBV9 to TRBJ1-2; D is perhaps TRBD1 (6 bases). V lost 4 bases and J lost 2, with 15 bases in between. The CDR3 totals 15 residues. Germline V lookup: CDR1 SGDLS, CDR2 YYNGEE. This chain's CDR3 is CASSPGGAQNYGYTF. The CDR3 DNA is TGTGCCAGCAGCCCCGGGGGGGCCCAGAACTATGGCTACACCTTC.

V usage is TRBV5-6 and J usage is TRBJ2-5, with D possibly TRBD1 on 8 matching bases. CDR1 is SGHDT and CDR2 is YYEEEE in the germline V gene. The CDR3 length is 17 residues. V dropped 3 bases and J dropped 0 bases, with 18 bases sitting between them. CDR3 bases: TGTGCCAGCAGCTCCAGCGGGGACAGGCCGTACCAAGAGACCCAGTACTTC. Its protein product is CASSSSGDRPYQETQYF. The full variable domain, with the rest looked up from reference TRBV5-6 and TRBJ2-5, is DAGVTQSPTHLIKTRGQQVTLRCSPKSGHDTVSWYQQALGQGPQFIFQYYEEEERQRGNFPDRFSGHQFPNYSSELNVNALLLGDSALYLCASSSSGDRPYQETQYFGPGTRLLVL.